The clone carrying this T cell receptor (beta chain) was counted between two and nine times. Its target is not known. CDR1 and CDR2 (germline): LGHNA, YNFKEQ. There are 16 residues in the CDR3. The V and J ends lost 0 bases and 5 bases, in that order; junction bases with no gene match: 7. This sample was included in a study of response to subunit inactivated influenza vaccine. General study results and limits: Each seasonal flu vaccination may recruit only limited new T cells, authors suggested.

Each CDR3 protein gets one entry after TCRdb re-called the RT-PCR reads with MiXCR. The sample yields about 780,000 distinct CDR3 sequences, approximately 18% seen once. The source material was PBMCs from blood, sampled 5 to 6 days after vaccination. The sequence was obtained from a man aged 50 to 60 who received an inactivated influenza vaccine. The chain carries TRBV4-2 and TRBJ2-3, with 8 bases that match TRBD1. Written as DNA, the CDR3 is TGTGCCAGCAGCCAAGATTACCAGGGGGCGGGAGATACGCAGTATTTT. It encodes CASSQDYQGAGDTQYF.